This TCR beta chain was observed in a study of blood T cells in healthy people across ages. Study results and caveats: In these data, TCR beta diversity tracked strongly with naive T cell percentage.

V was pared by 1 base and J by 0 bases, with 6 bases of the junction left unmatched. The germline CDR1 and CDR2 sequences are MGHRA and YSYEKL. CDR3 size: 17 residues. With respect to this clonotype: Its antigen is still unknown.

For the second PCR, which ran for about 6 to 11 cycles, a sample-barcoded 5' primer and a J-beta primer mix were used. The template-switch adaptor was a 5' adaptor with 12 random nucleotides. It tagged each cDNA molecule. Paired-end reads containing CDR3 totaled no fewer than 3 million for each sample. TCRdb reprocessed the 5' RACE reads with MiXCR, giving one entry per CDR3 protein. The sample shows 1.4 million or so distinct CDR3 sequences, 42% of them seen only once. Each sample yielded at least 5.5 micrograms of PBMC total RNA. The sequenced sample consisted of blood. This chain uses TRBV4-1 with TRBJ1-1, with TRBD1 matching over 9 bases. The clonotype comes from a woman between 18 and 29 years old in good health. DNA for the CDR3: TGCGCCAGCAGCCAAGGAAGACAGGGGGGATTGAACACTGAAGCTTTCTTT. Its protein is CASSQGRQGGLNTEAFF.